The rows below give T cell receptor beta chains drawn from one sample of a study of blood T cell repertoires in COVID-19. Some clones are missing from TCRdb's copy, which holds only in-frame ones; the method was immunoSEQ multiplex PCR. The sample consists of almost 95,000 clones, more than 65% of them appearing once. Input material: peripheral blood. Receptors originate from a man aged 55 to 70 with acute or convalescent COVID-19. CDR3s include the opening cysteine and the closing phenylalanine or tryptophan. Clone size appears in some rows only: once, few, many, or a class for an expanded clone.

cdr3_aa	clone_size	v_call	cdr3_length	j_call
CAISERLAGAGEQYF	.	TRBV10-3	15	TRBJ2-7
CAISENRDSYGYTF	.	TRBV10-3	14	TRBJ1-2
CASSYSGQGKGPQHF	.	TRBV6-5	15	TRBJ1-5
CASSQVGGEQYF	.	TRBV4-1	12	TRBJ2-7
CASSWALGQYEQYF	.	TRBV6-5	14	TRBJ2-7
CASSPRWSGSVVNEQFF	once	TRBV18	17	TRBJ2-1
CASSPNLNTEAFF	.	TRBV12-3/TRBV12-4	13	TRBJ1-1
CASSSDREDGYTF	few	TRBV7-2	13	TRBJ1-2
CATTGYGELFF	.	TRBV15	11	TRBJ2-2
CASKGTGAGKLFF	.	TRBV9	13	TRBJ1-4
CASSQPTEAFF	.	TRBV4-2	11	TRBJ1-1
CASSYGTEINSPLHF	.	TRBV6-5	15	TRBJ1-6
CASSYSPAGDYEQYF	.	TRBV6-2/TRBV6-3	15	TRBJ2-7
CASSLGTGSWTEAFF	.	TRBV5-1	15	TRBJ1-1
CASSFGQGGEQYF	.	TRBV5-4	13	TRBJ2-7
CASDTSGQASTYEQYF	.	TRBV25-1	16	TRBJ2-7
CASSLGQGATEAFF	.	TRBV3-1/TRBV3-2	14	TRBJ1-1
CSVARLQETQYF	.	TRBV29-1	12	TRBJ2-5
CASTRTVRLYGYTF	.	TRBV19	14	TRBJ1-2
CASSSLSAVGYEQYF	.	TRBV6-5	15	TRBJ2-7
CSARDIVEQFF	.	TRBV20-1	11	TRBJ2-1
CASSQTRFSYNEQFF	.	TRBV3-1/TRBV3-2	15	TRBJ2-1
CMSVDRGGETQYF	.	TRBV29-1	13	TRBJ2-5
CAWSPGTLNNSPLHF	.	TRBV30	15	TRBJ1-6
CASSLEDNTDTQYF	.	TRBV11-2	14	TRBJ2-3
CASSGGAYEQYF	.	TRBV2	12	TRBJ2-7
CASSRTQEKLFF	few	TRBV11-2	12	TRBJ1-4
CASSGTGGNSYEQYF	.	TRBV5-1	15	TRBJ2-7
CASSPPGSGGSTGELFF	.	TRBV18	17	TRBJ2-2
CASTPLAVSTDTQYF	once	TRBV11-2	15	TRBJ2-3
CASSYIRSSYNSPLHF	.	TRBV6-2/TRBV6-3	16	TRBJ1-6